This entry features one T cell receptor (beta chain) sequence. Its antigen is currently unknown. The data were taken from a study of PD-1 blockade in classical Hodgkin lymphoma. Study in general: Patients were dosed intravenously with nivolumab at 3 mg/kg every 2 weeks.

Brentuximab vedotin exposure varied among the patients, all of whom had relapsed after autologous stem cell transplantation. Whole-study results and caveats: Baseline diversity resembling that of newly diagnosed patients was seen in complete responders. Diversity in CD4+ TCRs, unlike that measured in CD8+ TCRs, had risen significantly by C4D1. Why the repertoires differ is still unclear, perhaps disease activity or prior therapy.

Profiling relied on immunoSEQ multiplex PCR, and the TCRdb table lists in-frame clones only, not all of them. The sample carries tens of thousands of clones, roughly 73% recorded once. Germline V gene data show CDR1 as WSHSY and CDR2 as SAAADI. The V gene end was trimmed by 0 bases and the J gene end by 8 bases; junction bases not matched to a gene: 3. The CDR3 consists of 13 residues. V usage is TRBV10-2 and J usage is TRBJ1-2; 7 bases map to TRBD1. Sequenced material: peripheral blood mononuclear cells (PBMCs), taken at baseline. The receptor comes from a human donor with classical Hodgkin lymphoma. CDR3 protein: CASSESQGEGYTF. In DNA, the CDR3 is TGCGCCAGCAGTGAGTCGCAGGGGGAGGGCTACACCTTC.